Following are 29 T cell receptor beta chains from one sample sequenced in a study of CD8+ T cells in alopecia areata. As the sequencing template, cDNA was produced by extracting RNA and reverse transcribing it. Sequencing used immunoSEQ multiplex PCR; TCRdb keeps in-frame clones, though not all of them. The sample carries 130,000 to 150,000 clones, around 50% recorded once. The material sequenced was CD4+ T cells sorted from blood. The receptors derive from a human donor with alopecia areata.

Turning to this clone: Other DNA sequences from this sample encode an identical CDR3 as well. The chain couples TRBV5-1 to TRBJ2-1; D gene ambiguous. V was cut by 0 bases and J by 7 bases, with 5 bases left in between. CDR1 is SGHRS and CDR2 is YFSETQ in the germline V gene. The CDR3 spans 12 residues. The CDR3 DNA reads TGCGCCAGCAGCTTGGAGAGGAATGAGCAGTTCTTC. Translation: CASSLERNEQFF.

J is TRBJ2-1 and V is TRBV5-4; no definite D call. Germline assignment: CDR1 SGHNT and CDR2 YYREEE (reference sequence). V was trimmed by 1 base and J by 5 bases, leaving 7 bases between them. The CDR3 totals 13 residues. The CDR3 coding sequence is TGTGCCAGCAGCTTGCCCGGCGACAATGAGCAGTTCTTC. The encoded protein is CASSLPGDNEQFF.

With regard to this clone: Its ends do not fully match the called genes, so a read error is possible. The same CDR3 also results from other DNA sequences found in this sample. The chain has TRBV28 and TRBJ2-1; 7 nucleotides line up with TRBD1. CDR3 length: 12 residues. CDR1 is MDHEN, CDR2 SYDVKM, per germline. CDR3 in DNA: TGTGCCAGCCTTGGGACAGACAATGAGCAATTCTTC. It codes for CASLGTDNEQFF.

The sample holds a few counts of this clone. The rearrangement uses TRBV7-9 and TRBJ1-1; perhaps TRBD1 as D (6 bases). Trimming left V 4 bases short and J 1 base short, with 7 bases between. The CDR3 has 13 residues. Germline CDR1 and CDR2: SEHNR and FQNEAQ (reference sequence). The CDR3 region is CASSSGQNTEAFF. CDR3 nucleotides: TGTGCCAGCAGCTCGGGACAGAACACTGAAGCTTTCTTT. Variable domain in full (rest from reference TRBV7-9 and TRBJ1-1): DTGVSQNPRHKITKRGQNVTFRCDPISEHNRLYWYRQTLGQGPEFLTYFQNEAQLEKSRLLSDRFSAERPKGSFSTLEIQRTEQGDSAMYLCASSSGQNTEAFFGQGTRLTVV.

V and J are TRBV9 and TRBJ2-3; D might be TRBD1 (5 bases). Germline V lookup: CDR1 SGDLS, CDR2 YYNGEE. Trimming pared 0 bases from V and 5 bases from J, leaving 10 bases between. This CDR3 is 14 amino acids long. The CDR3 region is CASSVDPGKDTQYF. The CDR3 bases are TGTGCCAGCAGCGTAGATCCAGGGAAAGATACGCAGTATTTT.

This clone appeared a single time. This chain links TRBV15 with TRBJ2-2, with TRBD2 identical over 8 bases. The germline CDR1 and CDR2 sequences are LNHNV and YYDKDF (reference sequence). The J segment lost 5 bases and the V segment lost 9 bases, leaving 11 bases of the junction unmatched. The CDR3 runs 15 residues. For the CDR3, the DNA is TGTGCCACGCTCCGGGAGGGCGGTGGGACCGGGGAGCTGTTTTTT. It is translated as CATLREGGGTGELFF.

This chain uses TRBV28 with TRBJ2-7; 7 bases match TRBD1. With V trimmed by 7 bases and J by 2 bases, 8 bases remained unmatched. The CDR3 length is 14 residues. Germline values: CDR1 MDHEN, CDR2 SYDVKM. The CDR3 DNA reads TGTGCCAGCAATACCGGGACAGCTGCCTACGAGCAGTACTTC. Translated, it gives CASNTGTAAYEQYF.

The chain employs TRBV5-1 and TRBJ2-5; D uncertain. V lost 5 bases, J lost 2 bases, and 13 bases lay in between. The CDR3 contains 14 residues. From germline, CDR1 is SGHRS and CDR2 YFSETQ. This CDR3 reads CASRRARSQETQYF. CDR3 nucleotides: TGCGCCAGCAGACGGGCTAGGAGTCAAGAGACCCAGTACTTC.

CDR3 in DNA: TGTGCCTGGACCAGACGCAACACAGATACGCAGTATTTT. It codes for CAWTRRNTDTQYF. The V call is TRBV30, the J call TRBJ2-3; the D is unclear. CDR1 is GTSNPN, CDR2 SVGIG, per germline (reference sequence). V lost 4 bases, J lost 2 bases, and 10 bases lay in between. The CDR3 totals 13 residues.

The table lists this clone with a few counts. Other DNA sequences within the sample encode an identical CDR3. The chain uses TRBV5-1 and TRBJ2-1; 11 nucleotides line up with TRBD2. Germline loops: CDR1 SGHRS, CDR2 YFSETQ. The V segment lost 4 bases and the J segment 5 bases; nucleotides outside the gene matches: 5. The CDR3 has 15 amino acids. DNA for the CDR3: TGCGCCAGCAGCCCCGGGACTAGCGGTAACAATGAGCAGTTCTTC. Translating gives CASSPGTSGNNEQFF.

This sequence joins TRBV10-3 and TRBJ1-1, with unresolved D. Trimming shortened V by 9 bases and J by 1 base, and 12 bases separated the two germline ends. Germline CDR1 ENHRY, CDR2 SYGVKD. The CDR3 extends over 13 amino acids. This chain's CDR3 is CAIKTRENTEAFF. The CDR3 nucleotides are TGTGCCATTAAGACTCGGGAGAACACTGAAGCTTTCTTT.

A few counts support this clone. The chain combines TRBV29-1 with TRBJ2-5; D not resolved. With 4 bases removed from V and 3 bases from J, the gap between germline ends came to 6 bases. The CDR3 totals 11 residues. CDR1 SQVTM and CDR2 ANQGSEA come from the germline V gene. The CDR3 region has the DNA TGCAGCGTTGCGGTTAAAGAGACCCAGTACTTC. This sequence encodes CSVAVKETQYF.

The chain carries TRBV30 and TRBJ2-4; no reliable D call. Germline CDR1 is GTSNPN and CDR2 is SVGIG (reference sequence). CDR3 length: 13 residues. V was pared by 4 bases and J by 3 bases, with 10 bases between. The CDR3 reads CAWKGADKNIQYF. CDR3 DNA: TGTGCCTGGAAGGGCGCAGACAAAAACATTCAGTACTTC.

This clone came up a few times. This chain uses TRBV9 with TRBJ2-1, with D maybe TRBD2 (6 bases). Trimming took off 0 bases at V and 5 bases at J, with 21 bases between the two ends. This CDR3 is built from 18 residues. Germline V CDR1 and CDR2: SGDLS, YYNGEE. This chain's CDR3 is CASSVGASEAIGDNEQFF. For the CDR3, the DNA is TGTGCCAGCAGCGTAGGAGCTAGCGAAGCTATTGGTGACAATGAGCAGTTCTTC.

The chain uses TRBV5-1 and TRBJ2-1; TRBD2 matches 11 bases. The CDR3 runs to 14 residues. Germline V gene lookup returns CDR1 SGHRS and CDR2 YFSETQ. The V and J ends lost 3 bases and 9 bases, in that order; junction bases with no gene match: 5. CDR3: CASSYSGRGSEQFF. In nucleotides, the CDR3 is TGCGCCAGCAGCTATAGCGGGAGGGGGAGTGAGCAGTTCTTC.

The chain recombines TRBV6-1 with TRBJ1-5; D gene uncertain. CDR1 is MNHNS, CDR2 SASEGT, per germline. Trimming pared 0 bases from V and 7 bases from J, leaving 16 bases between. CDR3 length: 16 amino acids. The CDR3 loop is CASSEAPISSIQPQHF. As DNA, the CDR3 is TGTGCCAGCAGTGAAGCGCCCATCTCGTCAATCCAGCCCCAGCATTTT.

This clone was observed a handful of times. The rearrangement joins TRBV29-1 to TRBJ2-5, with D perhaps matching TRBD2 (6 bases). From germline, CDR1 is SQVTM and CDR2 ANQGSEA. The CDR3 is 12 residues long. The V end was cut by 5 bases, the J end by 2 bases, with 9 bases between. CDR3 nucleotide sequence: TGCAGCGTTACGGCGGGGCAAGAGACCCAGTACTTC. It is translated as CSVTAGQETQYF. Variable domain in full (rest from reference TRBV29-1 and TRBJ2-5): SAVISQKPSRDICQRGTSLTIQCQVDSQVTMMFWYRQQPGQSLTLIATANQGSEATYESGFVIDKFPISRPNLTFSTLTVSNMSPEDSSIYLCSVTAGQETQYFGPGTRLLVL.

A single count supports this clone. The rearrangement joins TRBV9 to TRBJ2-3; TRBD2 matches at 13 bases. Germline CDR1 is SGDLS and CDR2 is YYNGEE. The CDR3 loop spans 20 amino acids. Unmatched junction bases numbered 13, after V lost 1 base and J lost 2 bases. The CDR3, as DNA: TGTGCCAGCAGCGTACTGGGACTAGCGGGACTCTCGGCCCTCACAGATACGCAGTATTTT. Encoded protein: CASSVLGLAGLSALTDTQYF.

This clone was detected only a few times. The chain employs TRBV19 and TRBJ2-1; TRBD2 agrees at 12 bases. CDR3 length: 15 residues. Germline values: CDR1 LNHDA, CDR2 SQIVND (reference sequence). V dropped 6 bases and J dropped 9; count of bases not matched to a gene: 9. DNA for the CDR3: TGTGCCAGTAGGAGCCTAGCGGGAGGGCCTGGTGAGCAGTTCTTC. Residues: CASRSLAGGPGEQFF.

The chain carries TRBV5-1 and TRBJ2-3; D is possibly TRBD1 (6 bases). This CDR3 spans 15 amino acids. V dropped 2 bases and J dropped 1 base, with 11 bases sitting between them. Germline V CDR1 and CDR2: SGHRS, YFSETQ. In DNA, the CDR3 is TGCGCCAGCAGCTTTTGGCAGGGGCGCACAGATACGCAGTATTTT. Amino acids: CASSFWQGRTDTQYF.

This clone was found a few times. This rearrangement joins TRBV20-1 to TRBJ2-7; no firm D call. This CDR3 spans 11 amino acids. V gave up 5 bases and J gave up 3 bases, with 8 bases separating them. CDR1 and CDR2 (germline): DFQATT, SNEGSKA (reference sequence). The CDR3 spells CSAGSNYEQYF. DNA of the CDR3: TGCAGTGCTGGATCGAACTACGAGCAGTACTTC.

This chain uses TRBV29-1 with TRBJ2-6, with TRBD1 identical over 9 bases. Germline-derived CDR1 and CDR2 are SQVTM and ANQGSEA. The CDR3 sequence is 14 residues long. V lost 8 bases, J lost 4 bases, and 6 bases stayed unmatched. CDR3: CSTRTGVGANVLTF. The CDR3, as DNA: TGCAGCACCCGGACAGGGGTCGGGGCCAACGTCCTGACTTTC.

The rearrangement links TRBV25-1 to TRBJ2-7; 9 bases align to TRBD2. Trimming took 8 bases from V and 2 from J; bases not matched to a gene: 4. The V gene's germline CDR1 is MGHDK and CDR2 SYGVNS. CDR3 size: 13 residues. The CDR3 DNA reads TGTGCCAGCCGATTAGCGGGAGCCTACGAGCAGTACTTC. It codes for CASRLAGAYEQYF.

This clone was detected only once. This CDR3 is CSGRFGYEQYF. In DNA, the CDR3 is TGCAGCGGGCGATTTGGATACGAGCAGTACTTC. The V gene is TRBV29-1, the J gene TRBJ2-7; D is unresolved. Per the germline V gene, CDR1 is SQVTM and CDR2 is ANQGSEA. The CDR3 loop spans 11 amino acids. V dropped 7 bases and J dropped 4 bases, with 11 bases sitting between them.

This clone has more than one count but fewer than ten. The chain is built from TRBV6-6 and TRBJ2-1; D is undetermined. The length of the CDR3 is 14 residues. V lost 7 bases and J lost 2, with 12 bases in between. Germline V gene data show CDR1 as MNHNY and CDR2 as SVGAGI (reference sequence). DNA for the CDR3: TGTGCCAGCACCAAGGGTAATACCTACAATGAGCAGTTCTTC. This gives the protein CASTKGNTYNEQFF.

Only a few counts were recorded for this clone. J is TRBJ2-7 and V is TRBV4-1; D unclear. The CDR3 extends over 17 amino acids. CDR1 is MGHRA, CDR2 YSYEKL, per germline. V dropped 0 bases and J dropped 4 bases, with 19 bases sitting between them. CDR3 protein: CASSQEPHGPLLYEQYF. Written as DNA, the CDR3 is TGCGCCAGCAGCCAAGAACCCCACGGTCCCTTGCTATACGAGCAGTACTTC.

The CDR3 protein is CASSSHPQREGLGNEQFF. CDR3 DNA sequence: TGTGCCAGCAGTTCCCATCCGCAGCGGGAGGGCCTCGGGAATGAGCAGTTCTTC. This chain joins TRBV28 and TRBJ2-1; 10 bases fit TRBD2. J gave up 7 bases and V 4 bases, and 16 bases lay outside the gene matches. The CDR3 runs to 18 residues. The germline gives CDR1 MDHEN, CDR2 SYDVKM.

Of note for this clone: This same CDR3 is encoded by further DNA sequences in the sample. The chain recombines TRBV7-2 with TRBJ2-7, with 7 bases lining up with TRBD2. CDR3 size: 15 residues. The germline V gene has CDR1 SGHTA and CDR2 FQGNSA. After removal of 2 bases from V and 0 bases from J, the junction contained 4 bases not matched to a gene. This chain's CDR3 is CASSLRGGSSYEQYF. Written as DNA, the CDR3 is TGTGCCAGCAGCTTACGCGGGGGTAGCTCCTACGAGCAGTACTTC.

This clone was counted once. The chain uses TRBV2 and TRBJ2-5; D is unclear. CDR1 SNHLY and CDR2 FYNNEI come from the germline V gene. The germline V and J ends were trimmed by 7 bases and 5 bases, with 14 bases remaining between them. The CDR3 consists of 13 residues. The CDR3 region is CASTIRAGETQYF. CDR3 DNA sequence: TGTGCCAGCACAATACGGGCCGGGGAGACCCAGTACTTC.